Each of the 30 T cell receptor beta chains below was sequenced from the same sample in a study of a mutant IDH1 vaccine in newly diagnosed glioma. Documented time point: week 35, safety follow-up. One vaccine dose held 300 ug of mutant IDH1 20-mer peptide and came with topical imiquimod. Antigen specificity for these receptors is unknown. Data came from immunoSEQ multiplex PCR; TCRdb stores just in-frame clones and leaves some out. Of approximately 50,000 clones in the sample, roughly 84% are singletons; the top ten hold approximately 6.8%. The sequencing used PBMCs, collected from a glioma patient whose treatment included an IDH1 peptide vaccine. Receptors originate from a man in his forties with glioma.

This sequence joins TRBV7-9 and TRBJ2-1, with 8 bases identical to TRBD1. CDR1 SEHNR and CDR2 FQNEAQ come from the germline V gene (reference sequence). This CDR3 has 15 amino acids. The junction had 4 bases not matched to a gene; V was cut back by 4 bases and J by 2 bases. CDR3 loop: CASSSGTGPYNEQFF. DNA for the CDR3: TGTGCCAGCAGCTCGGGGACAGGCCCCTACAATGAGCAGTTCTTC.

This rearrangement joins TRBV6-1 to TRBJ2-5; D ambiguous. The V gene lost 7 bases and the J gene lost 5 bases, with 20 bases spanning the gap. The CDR3 runs 15 residues. Germline V gives CDR1 MNHNS, CDR2 SASEGT. The CDR3: CASTKTGLPGETQYF. The CDR3 coding sequence is TGTGCCAGCACCAAAACCGGGTTACCGGGCGAGACCCAGTACTTC.

V usage is TRBV11-2 and J usage is TRBJ1-1; tentatively, D is TRBD1 (6 bases). Trimming left V 1 base short and J 5 bases short, with 14 bases between. Germline CDR1 reads SGHAT; CDR2 reads FQNNGV. The CDR3 sequence is 15 residues long. CDR3 DNA: TGTGCCAGCAGCTTAGTCATCAGGGGAGGGACTGAAGCTTTCTTT. It translates to CASSLVIRGGTEAFF.

The J gene is TRBJ2-7, the V gene TRBV10-2; D tentatively reads TRBD1 or TRBD2 (5 bases each). The CDR3 runs to 15 residues. CDR1 and CDR2 from the germline V gene are WSHSY and SAAADI. The V gene lost 6 bases and the J gene lost 3 bases, with 18 bases spanning the gap. The CDR3 DNA is TGCGCCAGCAGGAGGGACCGGGATGGCCACTACGAGCAGTACTTC. It specifies CASRRDRDGHYEQYF.

This chain links TRBV27 with TRBJ2-1, with TRBD1 identical over 9 bases. V gave up 6 bases and J gave up 5 bases; unmatched junction bases: 8. Germline-derived CDR1 and CDR2 are MNHEY and SMNVEV (reference sequence). The CDR3 sequence is 15 residues long. CDR3 region: CASRGLGQGNNEQFF. The CDR3 region has the DNA TGTGCCAGCAGAGGCTTGGGACAGGGTAACAATGAGCAGTTCTTC.

The count of this clone is one. This chain connects TRBV19 to TRBJ2-1, with 8 bases that match TRBD2. J lost 7 bases, V lost 1 base, and 9 bases had no gene match. From germline, CDR1 is LNHDA and CDR2 SQIVND (reference sequence). This CDR3 spans 16 amino acids. Here the CDR3 reads CASSIARGGLRNEQFF. In DNA, the CDR3 is TGTGCCAGTAGTATAGCCCGGGGGGGTTTAAGGAATGAGCAGTTCTTC.

This clone was recorded a few times. The chain uses TRBV19 and TRBJ1-1; no reliable D call. Per germline, CDR1 LNHDA and CDR2 SQIVND (reference sequence). V lost 10 bases and J 5 bases, leaving 14 bases between the germline ends. CDR3 length: 12 amino acids. CDR3 in amino acids: CATHGGWTEAFF. The CDR3 bases are TGTGCCACCCATGGCGGGTGGACTGAAGCTTTCTTT.

CDR3 sequence reads: CASSPGREEQKLFF. CDR3 coding DNA: TGTGCCAGCTCACCTGGCAGGGAGGAACAAAAACTGTTTTTT. V gene TRBV18 combines with J gene TRBJ1-4; possibly TRBD1 for D (5 bases). Between the trimmed V and J ends, which lost 3 bases and 9 bases, there was a span of 14 bases. The CDR3 consists of 14 residues. Germline V CDR1 and CDR2: KGHSH, LQKENI.

The chain's CDR3 is CASSLVVAPYEQYF. DNA for the CDR3: TGCGCCAGCAGCTTGGTGGTGGCCCCATACGAGCAGTACTTC. This rearrangement joins TRBV5-1 to TRBJ2-7; no firm D call. CDR1 and CDR2 from the germline V gene are SGHRS and YFSETQ. This CDR3 contains 14 residues. The V and J ends lost 0 bases and 4 bases respectively, with 11 bases between them.

This chain uses TRBV4-2 with TRBJ2-1; D not certain. V lost 0 bases and J lost 5, with 8 bases in between. The CDR3 consists of 14 residues. Germline-derived CDR1 and CDR2 are LGHNA and YNFKEQ. The CDR3 DNA sequence: TGTGCCAGCAGCCAAGATCCCCAGCACAATGAGCAGTTCTTC. Residues: CASSQDPQHNEQFF.

J is TRBJ2-7 and V is TRBV28; perhaps TRBD1 as D (6 bases). There are 14 residues in the CDR3. V was shortened by 6 bases and J by 4 bases, with 16 bases between the two germline ends. The germline CDR1 and CDR2 sequences are MDHEN and SYDVKM. The CDR3 here is CASSSGQTVYEQYF. CDR3 coding DNA: TGTGCCAGCAGCTCCGGACAGACAGTATACGAGCAGTACTTC. The full variable domain, in which reference TRBV28 and TRBJ2-7 provide the parts outside the CDR3, is DVKVTQSSRYLVKRTGEKVFLECVQDMDHENMFWYRQDPGLGLRLIYFSYDVKMKEKGDIPEGYSVSREKKERFSLILESASTNQTSMYLCASSSGQTVYEQYFGPGTRLTVT.

The chain joins TRBV18 to TRBJ2-7; TRBD2 aligns across 7 bases. V lost 3 bases and J lost 7; bases outside the gene matches: 12. The CDR3 length is 15 residues. Germline V lookup: CDR1 KGHSH, CDR2 LQKENI. The CDR3 DNA sequence: TGTGCCAGCTCACCCCCAAGTGTCCTGCGGGAGGAGCAGTACTTC. Residues: CASSPPSVLREEQYF.

This clone was recorded a few times. The chain combines TRBV12-5 with TRBJ1-1, with no clear D. In germline, CDR1 is LGHNT, CDR2 FRNRAP. This CDR3 has 14 residues. The V and J ends lost 3 bases and 0 bases respectively, with 8 bases between them. The CDR3 reads CASGLGNMNTEAFF. In DNA, the CDR3 is TGTGCTAGTGGTTTAGGGAACATGAACACTGAAGCTTTCTTT.

The chain couples TRBV2 to TRBJ2-7; 9 bases are shared with TRBD1. The V gene end was trimmed by 6 bases and the J gene end by 3 bases; junction bases not matched to a gene: 9. The germline CDR1 and CDR2 sequences are SNHLY and FYNNEI. This CDR3 region has 15 residues. DNA of the CDR3: TGTGCCAGCAGGGCGACAGGGGGGTTAAACTACGAGCAGTACTTC. This codes for CASRATGGLNYEQYF.

The V gene is TRBV13, the J gene TRBJ1-1, with D possibly being TRBD1 (6 bases). Between the trimmed V and J ends, which lost 0 bases and 9 bases, there was a span of 11 bases. CDR3 length equals 13 residues. Per the germline V gene, CDR1 is PRHDT and CDR2 is FYEKMQ (reference sequence). The CDR3 spells CASSLGGGLKAFF. CDR3 sequence (DNA): TGTGCCAGCAGCTTAGGAGGGGGTTTGAAAGCTTTCTTT.

The chain links TRBV10-1 to TRBJ2-3; TRBD2 agrees at 8 bases. The J segment lost 1 base and the V segment lost 4 bases, leaving 7 bases of the junction unmatched. From germline, CDR1 is WNHNN and CDR2 SYGVQD (reference sequence). This CDR3 contains 16 residues. The DNA of the CDR3 is TGCGCCAGCAGTGTTAGCGGGGCGCCGGGCACAGATACGCAGTATTTT. Encoded protein: CASSVSGAPGTDTQYF.

This clone has only a few counts. The chain has TRBV19 and TRBJ1-1; D not resolved. This CDR3 is built from 13 residues. Trimming stripped 5 bases from V and 0 bases from J, with 7 bases between. Germline-derived CDR1 and CDR2 are LNHDA and SQIVND (reference sequence). The CDR3 nucleotides read TGTGCCAGTAGTCAGACATTGAACACTGAAGCTTTCTTT. Translated, it gives CASSQTLNTEAFF.

V gene TRBV7-7 combines with J gene TRBJ2-1, with D unclear. With 1 base removed from V and 2 bases from J, the gap between germline ends came to 3 bases. The CDR3 extends over 13 amino acids. CDR1 is SSHAT, CDR2 FNYEAQ, per germline (reference sequence). CDR3 sequence: CASSLGTYNEQFF. DNA for the CDR3: TGTGCCAGCAGCTTAGGGACCTACAATGAGCAGTTCTTC.

This clone was observed a handful of times. Here the CDR3 reads CASGLGGNSNQPQHF. CDR3 bases: TGTGCTAGTGGTTTGGGAGGGAATAGCAATCAGCCCCAGCATTTT. The chain is built from TRBV12-5 and TRBJ1-5, with D uncertain. Trimming removed 1 base at V and 0 bases at J, with 7 bases between. The CDR3 length is 15 residues. Per germline, CDR1 LGHNT and CDR2 FRNRAP.

J is TRBJ2-2 and V is TRBV29-1; D is unclear. The CDR3 totals 15 residues. V dropped 3 bases and J dropped 0 bases, with 11 bases sitting between them. Germline CDR1 SQVTM, CDR2 ANQGSEA. CDR3 residues: CSVEMAAANTGELFF. CDR3 nucleotide sequence: TGCAGCGTTGAGATGGCAGCCGCGAACACCGGGGAGCTGTTTTTT.

The rearrangement links TRBV19 to TRBJ1-4, with D perhaps matching TRBD1 (5 bases). The V gene's germline CDR1 is LNHDA and CDR2 SQIVND (reference sequence). V lost 4 bases and J lost 3, with 6 bases in between. The CDR3 extends over 13 amino acids. CDR3 sequence reads: CASSRQPNEKLFF. CDR3 nucleotide sequence: TGTGCCAGTAGTAGACAGCCTAATGAAAAACTGTTTTTT.

This clone occurred many times. The chain combines TRBV2 with TRBJ1-4; D unclear. Trimming cost V 7 bases and J 5 bases, with 14 bases left between them. The CDR3 has 14 amino acids. The germline gives CDR1 SNHLY, CDR2 FYNNEI. Written as DNA, the CDR3 is TGTGCCAGCAATAGAGAACAGAAGAATGAAAAACTGTTTTTT. Its translation: CASNREQKNEKLFF.

The chain combines TRBV30 with TRBJ2-3; 9 positions agree with TRBD2. The CDR3 contains 15 residues. V dropped 3 bases and J dropped 5; count of bases not matched to a gene: 9. The V gene's germline CDR1 is GTSNPN and CDR2 SVGIG (reference sequence). This chain's CDR3 is CAWSWRAGGKDTQYF. CDR3 DNA sequence: TGTGCCTGGAGCTGGCGGGCGGGGGGGAAAGATACGCAGTATTTT. The complete variable domain, with remaining parts taken from reference TRBV30 and TRBJ2-3, reads SQTIHQWPATLVQPVGSPLSLECTVEGTSNPNLYWYRQAAGRGLQLLFYSVGIGQISSEVPQNLSASRPQDRQFILSSKKLLLSDSGFYLCAWSWRAGGKDTQYFGPGTRLTVL.

The chain recombines TRBV7-8 with TRBJ1-3, with TRBD1 as a possible D gene (5 bases). Germline loops: CDR1 SGHVS, CDR2 FQNEAQ. The V end lost 6 bases, the J end lost 8 bases, and 14 bases lay between the germline ends. There are 13 residues in the CDR3. The CDR3 DNA is TGTGCCAGCAGTGTCCCGGGGACGGACACCATATATTTT. Translating it yields CASSVPGTDTIYF. Together with reference TRBV7-8 and TRBJ1-3, the CDR3 gives the full variable domain: GAGVSQSPRYKVAKRGQDVALRCDPISGHVSLFWYQQALGQGPEFLTYFQNEAQLDKSGLPSDRFFAERPEGSVSTLKIQRTQQEDSAVYLCASSVPGTDTIYFGEGSWLTVV.

This clone was seen a few times. This rearrangement joins TRBV29-1 to TRBJ1-1; no clear D gene. This CDR3 has 12 amino acids. V shed 4 bases and J shed 6 bases, with 12 bases lying between them. Germline assignment: CDR1 SQVTM and CDR2 ANQGSEA. CDR3 in DNA: TGCAGCGTTGTCCCAGTTAGAGCTGAAGCTTTCTTT. This sequence encodes CSVVPVRAEAFF.

The chain employs TRBV10-3 and TRBJ1-5, with a possible D match to TRBD1 (5 bases). The CDR3 consists of 13 residues. V lost 8 bases and J 5 bases, leaving 13 bases between the germline ends. Germline V lookup: CDR1 ENHRY, CDR2 SYGVKD. The CDR3 DNA follows: TGTGCCATCCGAATGGGACGAGATCAGCCCCAGCATTTT. This sequence encodes CAIRMGRDQPQHF.

The chain is built from TRBV19 and TRBJ1-4; D is possibly TRBD1 (6 bases). The CDR3 contains 17 residues. CDR1 and CDR2 from the germline V gene are LNHDA and SQIVND (reference sequence). Trimming took off 6 bases at V and 14 bases at J, with 31 bases between the two ends. The CDR3 nucleotides read TGTGCCAGTAGGCGCGGAGATACCCGGGCCCAGGGGTCGGGGCTGTTTTTT. The encoded protein is CASRRGDTRAQGSGLFF.

V gene TRBV5-1 combines with J gene TRBJ1-1; D gene ambiguous. With 4 bases removed from V and 2 bases from J, the gap between germline ends came to 12 bases. This CDR3 spans 14 amino acids. Germline-derived CDR1 and CDR2 are SGHRS and YFSETQ. The CDR3 loop reads CASSRQGLNTEAFF. CDR3 sequence (DNA): TGCGCCAGCAGCCGGCAAGGCCTCAACACTGAAGCTTTCTTT. Together with reference TRBV5-1 and TRBJ1-1, the CDR3 gives the full variable domain: KAGVTQTPRYLIKTRGQQVTLSCSPISGHRSVSWYQQTPGQGLQFLFEYFSETQRNKGNFPGRFSGRQFSNSRSEMNVSTLELGDSALYLCASSRQGLNTEAFFGQGTRLTVV.

This clone was recorded a few times. CDR3 bases: TGTGCCAGTAGTCCCCATTACCTGGACACTGAAGCTTTCTTT. It specifies CASSPHYLDTEAFF. The chain carries TRBV19 and TRBJ1-1, with D uncertain. The CDR3 extends over 14 amino acids. V was clipped by 5 bases and J by 3 bases, with 13 bases between them. Germline lookup yields CDR1 LNHDA and CDR2 SQIVND (reference sequence).

The rearrangement joins TRBV7-9 to TRBJ1-2; D might be TRBD1 (5 bases). The CDR3 consists of 14 residues. The V gene lost 4 bases and the J gene lost 4 bases, with 13 bases spanning the gap. The germline V gene has CDR1 SEHNR and CDR2 FQNEAQ (reference sequence). CDR3 region: CASSSSGPGYGYTF. CDR3 bases: TGTGCCAGCAGCTCGTCAGGGCCGGGCTATGGCTACACCTTC.